Listed below are T cell receptor beta chains from one sample, sequenced in a study of shared clonotypes between healthy human individuals. Sequenced by immunoSEQ multiplex PCR; TCRdb stores in-frame clones only, minus some. The table shows roughly 1.4 million clones, with just under 99% occurring only once. The sample taken for sequencing was naive CD4+ T cells sorted from blood. The receptors stem from a man in his thirties or forties in good health. The CDR3 runs from the conserved cysteine through the conserved F or W. D genes are given only for firm matches. Only part of the rows carry a size: once, few, many, or a class if the clone is expanded.

abundance: -
v_gene: TRBV28
j_gene: TRBJ1-2
d_gene: -
CDR3nt: TGTGCCAGCAGTTTATTAGTCAGGGGAGGCTACACCTTC
CDR3aa: CASSLLVRGGYTF

abundance: -
v_gene: TRBV7-7
j_gene: TRBJ1-1
d_gene: -
CDR3nt: TGTGCTAGCAGCTTGGTCCAGCGACCTGAAGCTTTCTTT
CDR3aa: CASSLVQRPEAFF

abundance: -
v_gene: TRBV7-9
j_gene: TRBJ2-1
d_gene: TRBD1
CDR3nt: TGTGCCAGCAGTTCAGTCACGGGACAGGGCTACAATGAGCAGTTCTTC
CDR3aa: CASSSVTGQGYNEQFF

abundance: -
v_gene: TRBV7-3
j_gene: TRBJ2-1
d_gene: -
CDR3nt: TGTGCCAGCAGCCAGGGGAGCTCCTACAATGAGCAGTTCTTC
CDR3aa: CASSQGSSYNEQFF

abundance: -
v_gene: TRBV18
j_gene: TRBJ1-4
d_gene: -
CDR3nt: TGTGCCAGCTCACCACTCGGGGGGGCGATTAATGAAAAACTGTTTTTT
CDR3aa: CASSPLGGAINEKLFF

abundance: -
v_gene: TRBV30
j_gene: TRBJ2-6
d_gene: -
CDR3nt: TGTGCCTGGAGTGTAGGGGGGACTGGGGCCAACGTCCTGACTTTC
CDR3aa: CAWSVGGTGANVLTF

abundance: once
v_gene: TRBV19
j_gene: TRBJ1-2
d_gene: TRBD1
CDR3nt: TGTGCCAGTAGTATGCAGGGGGCGCCAGGCTACACCTTC
CDR3aa: CASSMQGAPGYTF

abundance: -
v_gene: TRBV14
j_gene: TRBJ2-1
d_gene: TRBD2
CDR3nt: TGTGCCAGCAGCCGTCTAGCGGGAGTATACTACAATGAGCAGTTCTTC
CDR3aa: CASSRLAGVYYNEQFF

abundance: -
v_gene: TRBV14
j_gene: TRBJ2-1
d_gene: TRBD2
CDR3nt: TGTGCCAGCAGCCAAGAAAATAAGGGTGGCGGGAGGGCCTTCTACAATGAGCAGTTCTTC
CDR3aa: CASSQENKGGGRAFYNEQFF

abundance: -
v_gene: TRBV28
j_gene: TRBJ1-2
d_gene: -
CDR3nt: TGTGCCAGCAAATTTTCAGAGGCTAACTATGGCTACACCTTC
CDR3aa: CASKFSEANYGYTF

abundance: -
v_gene: TRBV6-1
j_gene: TRBJ2-7
d_gene: TRBD1
CDR3nt: TGTGCCAGCAGAGGTTCAGGGGGCGTCTACGAGCAGTACTTC
CDR3aa: CASRGSGGVYEQYF

abundance: -
v_gene: TRBV5-5
j_gene: TRBJ2-1
d_gene: -
CDR3nt: TGTGCCAGCAGCTTATGGGGTGAGCAGTTCTTC
CDR3aa: CASSLWGEQFF

abundance: -
v_gene: TRBV4-2
j_gene: TRBJ2-7
d_gene: TRBD2
CDR3nt: TGTGCCAGCAGCCAACCGCTAGCGGATGAGCAGTACTTC
CDR3aa: CASSQPLADEQYF

abundance: -
v_gene: TRBV7-8
j_gene: TRBJ2-5
d_gene: -
CDR3nt: TGTGCCAGCTGTGACAGACGCCAAGAGACCCAGTACTTC
CDR3aa: CASCDRRQETQYF

abundance: -
v_gene: TRBV2
j_gene: TRBJ1-5
d_gene: -
CDR3nt: TGTGCCAGCAGTGGTCGCCTCCTTAGGGGTAATCAGCCCCAGCATTTT
CDR3aa: CASSGRLLRGNQPQHF

abundance: -
v_gene: TRBV29-1
j_gene: TRBJ2-2
d_gene: TRBD2
CDR3nt: TGCAGCGTTGAAGGGGTTAGCGGGGCTATCACCGGGGAGCTGTTTTTT
CDR3aa: CSVEGVSGAITGELFF

abundance: -
v_gene: TRBV9
j_gene: TRBJ1-5
d_gene: -
CDR3nt: TGTGCCAGCAGCGTAGGGGGGTCTCAGCCCCAGCATTTT
CDR3aa: CASSVGGSQPQHF

abundance: -
v_gene: TRBV28
j_gene: TRBJ2-7
d_gene: TRBD2
CDR3nt: TGTGCCAGCAGTTTGGGAGGGTCCCACGAGCAGTACTTC
CDR3aa: CASSLGGSHEQYF

abundance: -
v_gene: TRBV7-9
j_gene: TRBJ1-5
d_gene: -
CDR3nt: TGTGCCAGCAGCTTAACGGGTCCGCATCAGCCCCAGCATTTT
CDR3aa: CASSLTGPHQPQHF

abundance: -
v_gene: TRBV5-4
j_gene: TRBJ1-1
d_gene: -
CDR3nt: TGTGCCAGCAGCTCAGGGTTAGGAGCTTTCTTT
CDR3aa: CASSSGLGAFF